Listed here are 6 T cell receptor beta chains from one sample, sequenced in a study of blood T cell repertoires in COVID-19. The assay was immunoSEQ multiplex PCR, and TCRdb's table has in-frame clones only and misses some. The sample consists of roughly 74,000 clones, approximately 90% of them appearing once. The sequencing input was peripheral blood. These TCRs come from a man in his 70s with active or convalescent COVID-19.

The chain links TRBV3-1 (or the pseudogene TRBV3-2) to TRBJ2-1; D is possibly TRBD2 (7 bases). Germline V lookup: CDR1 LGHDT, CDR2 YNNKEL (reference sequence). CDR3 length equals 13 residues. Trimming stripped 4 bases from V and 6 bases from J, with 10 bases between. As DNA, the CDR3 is TGTGCCAGCAGCCGGGGGGGCGTCAATGAGCAGTTCTTC. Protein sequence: CASSRGGVNEQFF.

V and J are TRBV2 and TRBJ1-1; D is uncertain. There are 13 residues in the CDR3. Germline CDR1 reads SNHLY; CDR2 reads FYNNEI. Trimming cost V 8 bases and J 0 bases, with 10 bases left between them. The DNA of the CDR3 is TGTGCCAGCGCCGCACAAATGAACACTGAAGCTTTCTTT. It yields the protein CASAAQMNTEAFF.

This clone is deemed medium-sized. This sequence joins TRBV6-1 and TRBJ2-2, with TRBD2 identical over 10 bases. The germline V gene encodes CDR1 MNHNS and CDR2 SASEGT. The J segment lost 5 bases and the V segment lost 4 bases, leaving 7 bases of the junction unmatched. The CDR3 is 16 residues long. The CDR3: CASSGTRTSGTGELFF. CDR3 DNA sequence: TGTGCCAGCAGTGGGACCCGGACTAGCGGAACCGGGGAGCTGTTTTTT.

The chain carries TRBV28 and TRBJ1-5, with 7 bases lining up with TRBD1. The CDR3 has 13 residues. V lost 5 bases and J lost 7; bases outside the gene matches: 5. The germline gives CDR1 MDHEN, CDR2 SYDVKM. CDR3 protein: CASSTGVIQPQHF. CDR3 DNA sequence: TGTGCCAGCAGTACAGGGGTTATCCAGCCCCAGCATTTT.

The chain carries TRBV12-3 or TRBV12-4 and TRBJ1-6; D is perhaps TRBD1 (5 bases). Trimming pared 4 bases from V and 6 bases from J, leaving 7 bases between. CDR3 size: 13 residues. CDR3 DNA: TGTGCCAGCAGTTCAAGGGGTAATTCACCCCTCCACTTT. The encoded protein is CASSSRGNSPLHF.

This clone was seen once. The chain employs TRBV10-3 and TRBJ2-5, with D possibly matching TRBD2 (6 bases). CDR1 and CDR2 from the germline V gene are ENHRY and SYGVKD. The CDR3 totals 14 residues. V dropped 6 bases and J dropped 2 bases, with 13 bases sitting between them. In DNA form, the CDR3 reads TGTGCCATCAGCGTTAGGACTAATCAAGAGACCCAGTACTTC. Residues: CAISVRTNQETQYF.